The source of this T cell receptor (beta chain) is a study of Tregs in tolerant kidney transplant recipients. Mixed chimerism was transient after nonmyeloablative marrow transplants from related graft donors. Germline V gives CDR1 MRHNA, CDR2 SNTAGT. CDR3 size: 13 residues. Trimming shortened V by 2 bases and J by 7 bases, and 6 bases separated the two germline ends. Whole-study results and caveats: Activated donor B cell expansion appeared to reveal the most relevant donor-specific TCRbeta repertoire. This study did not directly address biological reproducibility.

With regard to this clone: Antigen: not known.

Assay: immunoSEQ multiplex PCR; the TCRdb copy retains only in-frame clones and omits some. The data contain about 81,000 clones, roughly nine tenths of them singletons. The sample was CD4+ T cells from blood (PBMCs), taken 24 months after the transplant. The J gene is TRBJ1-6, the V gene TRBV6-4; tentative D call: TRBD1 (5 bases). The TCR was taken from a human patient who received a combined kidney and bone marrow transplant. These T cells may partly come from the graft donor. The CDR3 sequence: CASSDRGNSPLHF. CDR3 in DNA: TGTGCCAGCAGTGACAGGGGAAATTCACCCCTCCACTTT.